The entry that follows covers one T cell receptor (beta chain) sequence. The PCR ran on 60 Vbeta and 13 Jbeta primers. TCRdb keeps only in-frame clones here, not all; method: immunoSEQ multiplex PCR. This sample has about 180,000 clones, with roughly four fifths found just once. The sample originates from a study of cytomegalovirus exposure and HLA in healthy donors. Study-wide background: Inside one of the first data releases sat 75 million to 100 million unique TCRs taken from HLA-typed donors.

The CDR3 covers 14 residues. Germline-derived CDR1 and CDR2 are SGHTA and FQGTGA. V was cut by 5 bases and J by 4 bases, with 11 bases left in between. The receptor was isolated from a female donor in good health and CMV-seronegative. V is TRBV7-3 and J is TRBJ2-2, with D possibly being TRBD1 (6 bases). Material for sequencing was PBMCs. The CDR3 loop reads CASSPGEFTGELFF. The CDR3 DNA follows: TGTGCCAGCAGCCCAGGGGAATTCACCGGGGAGCTGTTTTTT.